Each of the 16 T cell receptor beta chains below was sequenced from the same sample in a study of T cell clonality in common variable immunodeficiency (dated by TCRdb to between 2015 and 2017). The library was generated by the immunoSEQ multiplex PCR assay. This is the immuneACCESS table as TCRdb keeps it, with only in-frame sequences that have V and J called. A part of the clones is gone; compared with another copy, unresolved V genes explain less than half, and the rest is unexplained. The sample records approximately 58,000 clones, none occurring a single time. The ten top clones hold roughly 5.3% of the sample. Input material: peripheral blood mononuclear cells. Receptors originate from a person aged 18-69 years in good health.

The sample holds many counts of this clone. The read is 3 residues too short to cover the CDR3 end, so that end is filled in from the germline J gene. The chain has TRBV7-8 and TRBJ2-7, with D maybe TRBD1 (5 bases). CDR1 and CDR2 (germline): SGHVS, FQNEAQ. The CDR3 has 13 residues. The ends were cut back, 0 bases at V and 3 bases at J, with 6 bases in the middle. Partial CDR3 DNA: TGTGCCAGCAGCTTAGCGCAGGGCTACGAG. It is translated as CASSLAQGYE. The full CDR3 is CASSLAQGYEQYF.

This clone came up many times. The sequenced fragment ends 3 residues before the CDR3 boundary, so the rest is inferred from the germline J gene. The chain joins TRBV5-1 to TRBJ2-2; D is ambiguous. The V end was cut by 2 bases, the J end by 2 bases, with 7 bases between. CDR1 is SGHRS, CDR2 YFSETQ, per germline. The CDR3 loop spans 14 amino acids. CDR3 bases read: TGCGCCAGCAGCTTACAGAGAAACACCGGGGAG. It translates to CASSLQRNTGE. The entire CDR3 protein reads CASSLQRNTGELFF.

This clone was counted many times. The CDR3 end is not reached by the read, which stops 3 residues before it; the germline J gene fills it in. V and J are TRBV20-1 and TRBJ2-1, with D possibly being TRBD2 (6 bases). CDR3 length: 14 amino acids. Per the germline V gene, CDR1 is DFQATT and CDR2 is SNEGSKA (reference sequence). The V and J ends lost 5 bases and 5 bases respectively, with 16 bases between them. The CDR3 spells CSAPSGRGDNEQFF. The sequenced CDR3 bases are TGCAGTGCTCCCTCAGGCCGCGGGGACAATGAG.

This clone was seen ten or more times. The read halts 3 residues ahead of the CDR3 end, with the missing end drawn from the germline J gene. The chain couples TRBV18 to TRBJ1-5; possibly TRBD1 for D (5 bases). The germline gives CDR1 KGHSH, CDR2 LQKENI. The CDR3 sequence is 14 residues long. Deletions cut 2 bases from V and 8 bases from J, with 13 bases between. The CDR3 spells CASSPFGGIEPQHF. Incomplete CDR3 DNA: TGTGCCAGCTCACCATTTGGGGGGATTGAGCCC.

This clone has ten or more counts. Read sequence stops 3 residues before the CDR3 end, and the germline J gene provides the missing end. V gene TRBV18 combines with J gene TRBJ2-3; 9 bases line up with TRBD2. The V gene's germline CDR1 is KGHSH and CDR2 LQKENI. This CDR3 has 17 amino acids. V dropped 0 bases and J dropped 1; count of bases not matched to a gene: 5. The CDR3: CASSPPSSGTRTDTQYF. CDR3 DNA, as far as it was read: TGTGCCAGCTCACCACCTTCTAGCGGGACTCGCACAGATACG. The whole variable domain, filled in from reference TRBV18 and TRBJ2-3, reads NAGVMQNPRHLVRRRGQEARLRCSPMKGHSHVYWYRQLPEEGLKFMVYLQKENIIDESGMPKERFSAEFPKEGPSILRIQQVVRGDSAAYFCASSPPSSGTRTDTQYFGPGTRLTVL.

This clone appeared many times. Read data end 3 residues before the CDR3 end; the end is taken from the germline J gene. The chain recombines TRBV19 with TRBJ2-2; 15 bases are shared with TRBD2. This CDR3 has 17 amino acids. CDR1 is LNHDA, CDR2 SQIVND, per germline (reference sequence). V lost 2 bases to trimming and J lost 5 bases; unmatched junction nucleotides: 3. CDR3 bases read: TGTGCCAGTAGTATATTGGGACTAGCGGGAGGAACCGGGGAG. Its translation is CASSILGLAGGTGE. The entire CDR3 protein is CASSILGLAGGTGELFF. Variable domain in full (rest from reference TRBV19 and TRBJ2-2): DGGITQSPKYLFRKEGQNVTLSCEQNLNHDAMYWYRQDPGQGLRLIYYSQIVNDFQKGDIAEGYSVSREKKESFPLTVTSAQKNPTAFYLCASSILGLAGGTGELFFGEGSRLTVL.

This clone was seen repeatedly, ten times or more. CDR3: CASSLATSMDTGELFF. Partial CDR3 DNA: TGTGCCAGCAGCTTAGCGACTAGCATGGACACCGGGGAG. V is TRBV7-2 and J is TRBJ2-2, with 7 bases matching TRBD2. Read sequence stops 3 residues before the CDR3 end, and the germline J gene provides the missing end. CDR1 and CDR2 from the germline V gene are SGHTA and FQGNSA. Unmatched junction bases numbered 4, after V lost 0 bases and J lost 3 bases. CDR3 size: 16 residues.

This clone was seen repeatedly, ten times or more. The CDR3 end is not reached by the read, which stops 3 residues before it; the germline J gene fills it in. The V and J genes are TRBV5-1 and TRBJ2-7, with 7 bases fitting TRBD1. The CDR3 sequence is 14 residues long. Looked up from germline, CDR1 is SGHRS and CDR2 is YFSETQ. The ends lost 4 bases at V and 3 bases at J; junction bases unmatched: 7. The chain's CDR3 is CASSKGTDLYEQYF. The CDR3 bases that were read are TGCGCCAGCAGCAAAGGGACAGATCTCTACGAG.

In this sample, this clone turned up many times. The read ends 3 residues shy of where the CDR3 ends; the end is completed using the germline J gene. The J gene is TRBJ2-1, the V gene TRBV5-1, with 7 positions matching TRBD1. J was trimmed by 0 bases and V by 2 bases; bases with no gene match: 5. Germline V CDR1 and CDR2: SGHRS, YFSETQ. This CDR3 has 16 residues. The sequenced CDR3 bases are TGCGCCAGCAGCTTACAGGGGAATCCCTCCTACAATGAG. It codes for CASSLQGNPSYNE. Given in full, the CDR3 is CASSLQGNPSYNEQFF.

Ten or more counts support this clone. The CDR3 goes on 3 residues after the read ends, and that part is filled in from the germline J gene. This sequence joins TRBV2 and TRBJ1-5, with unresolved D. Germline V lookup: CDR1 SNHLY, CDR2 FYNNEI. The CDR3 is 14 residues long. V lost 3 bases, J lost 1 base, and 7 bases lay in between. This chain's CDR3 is CASSDRYSNQPQHF. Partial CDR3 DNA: TGTGCCAGCAGTGACAGGTACAGCAATCAGCCC.

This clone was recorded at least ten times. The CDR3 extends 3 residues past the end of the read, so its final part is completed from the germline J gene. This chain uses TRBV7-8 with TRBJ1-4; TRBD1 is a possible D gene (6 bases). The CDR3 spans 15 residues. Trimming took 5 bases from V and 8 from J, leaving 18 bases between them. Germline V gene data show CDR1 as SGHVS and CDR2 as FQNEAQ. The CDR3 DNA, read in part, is TGTGCCAGCAGCCCCCGGACAGCATCATACGAAAAA. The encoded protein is CASSPRTASYEK. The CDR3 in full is CASSPRTASYEKLFF.

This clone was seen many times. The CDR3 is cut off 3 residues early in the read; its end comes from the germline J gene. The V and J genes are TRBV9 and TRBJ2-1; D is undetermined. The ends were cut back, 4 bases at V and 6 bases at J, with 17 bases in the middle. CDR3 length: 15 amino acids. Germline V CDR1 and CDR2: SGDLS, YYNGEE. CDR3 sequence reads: CASSHSGSSLNEQFF. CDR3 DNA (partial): TGTGCCAGCAGCCACAGTGGTAGTTCCCTCAATGAG.

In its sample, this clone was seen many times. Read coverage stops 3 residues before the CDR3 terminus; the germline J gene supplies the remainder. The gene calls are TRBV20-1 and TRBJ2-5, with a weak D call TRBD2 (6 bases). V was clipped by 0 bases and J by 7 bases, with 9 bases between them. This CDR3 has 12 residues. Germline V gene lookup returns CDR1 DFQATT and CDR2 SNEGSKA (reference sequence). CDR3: CSARDVGGTQYF. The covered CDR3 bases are TGCAGTGCTAGAGATGTCGGGGGGACC.

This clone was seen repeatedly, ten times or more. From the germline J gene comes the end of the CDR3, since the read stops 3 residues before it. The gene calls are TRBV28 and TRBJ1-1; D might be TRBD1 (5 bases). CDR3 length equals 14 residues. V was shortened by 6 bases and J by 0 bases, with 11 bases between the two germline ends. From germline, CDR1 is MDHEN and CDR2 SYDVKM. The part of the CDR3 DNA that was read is TGTGCCAGCAGCTCGGGGGGTATGAACACTGAA. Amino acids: CASSSGGMNTE. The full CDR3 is CASSSGGMNTEAFF.

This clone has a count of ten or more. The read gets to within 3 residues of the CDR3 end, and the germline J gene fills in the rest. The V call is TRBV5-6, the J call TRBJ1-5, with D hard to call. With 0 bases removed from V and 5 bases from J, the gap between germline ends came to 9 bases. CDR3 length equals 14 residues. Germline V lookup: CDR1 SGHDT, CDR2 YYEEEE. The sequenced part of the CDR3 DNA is TGTGCCAGCAGCTTGGTAGGGCTGGATCAGCCC. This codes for CASSLVGLDQP. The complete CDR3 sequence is CASSLVGLDQPQHF.

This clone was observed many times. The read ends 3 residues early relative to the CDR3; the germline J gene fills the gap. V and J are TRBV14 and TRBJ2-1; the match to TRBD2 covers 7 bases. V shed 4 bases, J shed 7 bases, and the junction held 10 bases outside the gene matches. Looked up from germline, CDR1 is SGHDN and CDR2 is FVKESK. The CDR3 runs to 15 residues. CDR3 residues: CASSPLAGVGNEQFF. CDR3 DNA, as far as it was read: TGTGCCAGCAGCCCGCTGGCGGGAGTGGGTAATGAG.